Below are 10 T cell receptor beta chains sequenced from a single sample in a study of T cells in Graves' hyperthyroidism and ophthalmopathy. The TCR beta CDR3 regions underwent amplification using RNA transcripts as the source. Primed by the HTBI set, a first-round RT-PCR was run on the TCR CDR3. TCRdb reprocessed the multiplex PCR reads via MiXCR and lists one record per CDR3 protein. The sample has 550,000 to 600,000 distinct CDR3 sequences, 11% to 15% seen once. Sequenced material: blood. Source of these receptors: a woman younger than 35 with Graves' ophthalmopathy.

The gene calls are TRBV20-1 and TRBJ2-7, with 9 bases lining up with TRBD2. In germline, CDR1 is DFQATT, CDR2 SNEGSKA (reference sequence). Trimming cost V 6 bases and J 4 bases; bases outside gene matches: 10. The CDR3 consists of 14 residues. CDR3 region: CSALRIAGVYEQYF. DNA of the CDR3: TGCAGTGCCCTGCGGATAGCGGGAGTTTACGAGCAGTACTTC.

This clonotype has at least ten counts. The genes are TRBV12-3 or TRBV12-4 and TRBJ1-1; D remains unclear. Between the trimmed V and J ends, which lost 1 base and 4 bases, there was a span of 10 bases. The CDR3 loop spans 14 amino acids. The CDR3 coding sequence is TGTGCCAGCAGTTTAGTGAGGGTCCGCACTGAAGCTTTCTTT. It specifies CASSLVRVRTEAFF.

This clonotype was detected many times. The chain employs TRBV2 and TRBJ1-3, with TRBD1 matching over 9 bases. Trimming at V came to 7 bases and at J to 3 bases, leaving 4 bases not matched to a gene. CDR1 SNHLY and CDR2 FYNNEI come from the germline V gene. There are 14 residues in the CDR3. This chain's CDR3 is CASTGQGGGNTIYF. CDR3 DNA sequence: TGTGCCAGCACGGGACAGGGCGGTGGAAACACCATATATTTT.

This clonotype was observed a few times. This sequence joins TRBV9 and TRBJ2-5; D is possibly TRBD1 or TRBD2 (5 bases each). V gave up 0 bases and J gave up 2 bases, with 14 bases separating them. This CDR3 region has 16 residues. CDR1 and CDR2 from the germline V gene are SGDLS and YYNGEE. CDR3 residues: CASSVGYGDGQETQYF. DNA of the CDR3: TGTGCCAGCAGCGTAGGGTATGGGGACGGTCAAGAGACCCAGTACTTC.

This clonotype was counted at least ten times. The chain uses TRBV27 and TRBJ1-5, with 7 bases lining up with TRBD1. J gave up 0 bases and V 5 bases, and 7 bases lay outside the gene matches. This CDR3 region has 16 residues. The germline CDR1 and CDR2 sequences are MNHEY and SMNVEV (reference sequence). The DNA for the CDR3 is TGTGCCAGCAGTCCTCGGAGGGGGCATAGCAATCAGCCCCAGCATTTT. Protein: CASSPRRGHSNQPQHF.

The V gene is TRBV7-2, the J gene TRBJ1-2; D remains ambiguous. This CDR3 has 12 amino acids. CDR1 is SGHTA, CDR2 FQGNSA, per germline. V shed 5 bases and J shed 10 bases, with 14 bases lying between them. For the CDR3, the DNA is TGTGCCAGCAGCCAGGAGGTCGAGGCCTACACCTTC. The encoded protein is CASSQEVEAYTF.

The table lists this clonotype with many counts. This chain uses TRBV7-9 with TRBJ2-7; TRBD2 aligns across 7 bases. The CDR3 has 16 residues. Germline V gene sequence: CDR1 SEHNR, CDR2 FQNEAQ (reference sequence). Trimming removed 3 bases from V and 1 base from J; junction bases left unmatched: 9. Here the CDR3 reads CASSLGGGGLSYEQYF. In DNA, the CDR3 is TGTGCCAGCAGCTTGGGCGGGGGAGGGCTGTCCTACGAGCAGTACTTC. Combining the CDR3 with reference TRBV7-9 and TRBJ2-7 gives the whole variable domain DTGVSQNPRHKITKRGQNVTFRCDPISEHNRLYWYRQTLGQGPEFLTYFQNEAQLEKSRLLSDRFSAERPKGSFSTLEIQRTEQGDSAMYLCASSLGGGGLSYEQYFGPGTRLTVT.

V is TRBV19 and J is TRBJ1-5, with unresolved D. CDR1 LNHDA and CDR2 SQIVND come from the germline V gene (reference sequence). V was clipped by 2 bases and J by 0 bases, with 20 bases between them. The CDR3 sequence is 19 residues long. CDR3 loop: CASSIRWQRVRFSNQPQHF. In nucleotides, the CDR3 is TGTGCCAGTAGTATAAGGTGGCAGAGAGTGAGATTTAGCAATCAGCCCCAGCATTTT.

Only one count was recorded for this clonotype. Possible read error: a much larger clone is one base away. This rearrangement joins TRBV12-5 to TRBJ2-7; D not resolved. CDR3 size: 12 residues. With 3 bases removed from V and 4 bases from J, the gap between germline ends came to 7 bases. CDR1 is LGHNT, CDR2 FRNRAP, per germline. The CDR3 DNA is TGTGCTAGTGGTTTCGGACGGTACGAGCAGTACTTC. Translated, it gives CASGFGRYEQYF. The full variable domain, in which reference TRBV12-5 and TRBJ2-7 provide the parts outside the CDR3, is DARVTQTPRHKVTEMGQEVTMRCQPILGHNTVFWYRQTMMQGLELLAYFRNRAPLDDSGMPKDRFSAEMPDATLATLKIQPSEPRDSAVYFCASGFGRYEQYFGPGTRLTVT.

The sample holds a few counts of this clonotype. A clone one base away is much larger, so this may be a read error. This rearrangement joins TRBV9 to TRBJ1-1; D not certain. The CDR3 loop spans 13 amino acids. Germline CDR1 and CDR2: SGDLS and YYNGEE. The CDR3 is CAGSAQMNTEAFF. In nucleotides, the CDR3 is TGTGCCGGCAGTGCACAAATGAACACTGAAGCTTTCTTT.